This T cell receptor beta chain was recorded in a study of blood T cell repertoires in COVID-19. Study background: From T cells, B-cell-depleted T cells, or PBMCs came the material, which was cDNA or gDNA.

Sequencing was performed with immunoSEQ multiplex PCR; in TCRdb, only in-frame clones are kept and a portion is missing. The table records about 300,000 clones, nearly 90% of them present only once. Per the germline V gene, CDR1 is LGHDT and CDR2 is YNNKEL (reference sequence). This CDR3 is 15 amino acids long. V shed 0 bases and J shed 1 base, with 9 bases lying between them. The TCR sequence derives from a woman aged 25 to 39 with COVID-19, enrolled during active disease. Input material: peripheral blood. The V call is TRBV3-1 (or the pseudogene TRBV3-2), the J call TRBJ2-5, with D possibly TRBD1 on 5 matching bases. The CDR3 DNA follows: TGTGCCAGCAGCCAAGATAGGGGCAGCCAAGAGACCCAGTACTTC. Amino acids: CASSQDRGSQETQYF.